One and the same sample provided the 20 T cell receptor beta chains below, sequenced in a study of regulatory T cells in long-lasting Graves disease. Time point denoted: newly diagnosed GD, antithyroid drugs for less than 3 months. From PBMCs, RNA was extracted and then used to make the TCR library. iRepertoire HTBI primers and Arm-PCR of CDR3 regions built TCR beta libraries. A single record per CDR3 protein comes from TCRdb applying MiXCR to the multiplex PCR reads. The profile covers a few hundred thousand distinct CDR3 sequences, with 15% appearing a single time and about 7.6% taken by the ten largest. These data were likewise used in another study, on T cells in Graves' hyperthyroidism and ophthalmopathy.

The sample was peripheral blood mononuclear cells (PBMCs), taken at new diagnosis, from a patient treated with antithyroid drugs. These receptors were taken from a woman aged 35 to 49 with Graves disease.

This clonotype was observed at least ten times. The chain recombines TRBV2 with TRBJ2-2; 10 bases fit TRBD1. With 5 bases clipped from V and 5 bases from J, the junction kept 14 bases outside the gene matches. The CDR3 loop spans 18 amino acids. Germline CDR1 is SNHLY and CDR2 is FYNNEI. CDR3 sequence (DNA): TGTGCCAGCAGTTTCATGACATTGACAGGGGGCTTGACCGGGGAGCTGTTTTTT. It is translated as CASSFMTLTGGLTGELFF.

The rearrangement links TRBV19 to TRBJ1-4; D is perhaps TRBD1 (6 bases). Germline V lookup: CDR1 LNHDA, CDR2 SQIVND (reference sequence). V dropped 6 bases and J dropped 3 bases, with 14 bases sitting between them. The CDR3 sequence is 15 residues long. The CDR3 nucleotides read TGTGCCAGTAGCCCCAGGGGTTCATCTAATGAAAAACTGTTTTTT. As protein: CASSPRGSSNEKLFF.

The CDR3 DNA reads as TGTGCCAGCAGTTTATCGGGACAGGTAACTACCTACGAGCAGTACTTC. It is translated as CASSLSGQVTTYEQYF. The chain couples TRBV27 to TRBJ2-7, with 8 bases aligning to TRBD1. V shed 0 bases and J 2 bases; nucleotides not matched to a gene: 6. Looked up from germline, CDR1 is MNHEY and CDR2 is SMNVEV (reference sequence). This CDR3 spans 16 amino acids.

The chain links TRBV5-4 to TRBJ2-5; unclear D gene. The CDR3 consists of 18 residues. V gave up 2 bases and J gave up 2 bases, with 22 bases separating them. Germline V gene sequence: CDR1 SGHNT, CDR2 YYREEE (reference sequence). CDR3 sequence reads: CASSLVGRGRNHQETQYF. In DNA, the CDR3 is TGTGCCAGCAGCTTAGTTGGACGAGGCAGGAATCATCAAGAGACCCAGTACTTC.

This clonotype was seen ten or more times. As DNA, the CDR3 is TGTGCCAGCAGCTTAGCGCGTATCTATGAGCAGTTCTTC. It encodes CASSLARIYEQFF. The genes are TRBV7-8 and TRBJ2-1; D gene unclear. The germline CDR1 and CDR2 sequences are SGHVS and FQNEAQ. The CDR3 length is 13 residues. V dropped 0 bases and J dropped 8 bases, with 8 bases sitting between them.

The V gene is TRBV24-1, the J gene TRBJ1-4; no definite D call. This CDR3 is 15 amino acids long. Germline CDR1 and CDR2: KGHDR and SFDVKD. V was clipped by 2 bases and J by 5 bases, with 11 bases between them. The CDR3 here is CATSDSLDGNEKLFF. CDR3 DNA sequence: TGTGCCACCAGTGATTCTTTGGACGGGAATGAAAAACTGTTTTTT.

The table lists this clonotype with many counts. This rearrangement joins TRBV29-1 to TRBJ2-1; D remains ambiguous. The germline V gene has CDR1 SQVTM and CDR2 ANQGSEA. V was shortened by 3 bases and J by 10 bases, with 10 bases between the two germline ends. The CDR3 sequence is 11 residues long. CDR3 nucleotide sequence: TGCAGCGTTGACACGTTGTGGGAGCAGTTCTTC. Its protein product is CSVDTLWEQFF.

This clonotype was detected ten times or more. The V gene is TRBV11-3, the J gene TRBJ2-1; D gene ambiguous. Deletions cut 5 bases from V and 9 bases from J, with 8 bases between. The CDR3 runs to 11 residues. Germline V gene lookup returns CDR1 SGHNT and CDR2 YENEEA. The CDR3 DNA reads TGTGCCAGCAGCCCGTCTCGTGAGCAGTTCTTC. Amino acids: CASSPSREQFF.

This rearrangement joins TRBV5-1 to TRBJ2-1; 10 bases are shared with TRBD2. V shed 4 bases and J 2 bases; nucleotides not matched to a gene: 12. CDR1 and CDR2 (germline): SGHRS, YFSETQ. The CDR3 runs 18 residues. This CDR3 is CASSKIAGGGIPYNEQFF. The CDR3 region has the DNA TGCGCCAGCAGCAAAATAGCGGGAGGAGGGATCCCCTACAATGAGCAGTTCTTC.

The chain carries TRBV2 and TRBJ2-5; 7 bases align to TRBD2. The J call may be in error: the DNA end matches TRBJ2-1 better. Germline assignment: CDR1 SNHLY and CDR2 FYNNEI. CDR3 length: 16 amino acids. The CDR3: CASSMSSGNVYNEQFF. The DNA for the CDR3 is TGTGCCAGCAGCATGTCCAGCGGGAATGTATACAATGAGCAGTTCTTC.

Regarding this clonotype: A much larger clone lies a single base off, so this may be a read error. The chain is built from TRBV27 and TRBJ2-3; D may correspond to TRBD1 or TRBD2 (5 bases each). Germline CDR1 reads MNHEY; CDR2 reads SMNVEV (reference sequence). The CDR3 totals 16 residues. CDR3 amino acids: CACSLLGTPERDTQYF. CDR3 bases: TGTGCCTGCAGTTTATTGGGGACCCCAGAGAGAGATACGCAGTATTTT.

This clonotype was detected only a few times. The CDR3, as DNA: TGTGCCAGCACCAAAGGTTGCGAGCAGTACTTC. It codes for CASTKGCEQYF. The chain combines TRBV27 with TRBJ2-7; no definite D call. Germline values: CDR1 MNHEY, CDR2 SMNVEV (reference sequence). The CDR3 consists of 11 residues. V was pared by 7 bases and J by 6 bases, with 10 bases between.

The sample holds many counts of this clonotype. V is TRBV12-3 or TRBV12-4 and J is TRBJ2-1, with 14 bases fitting TRBD2. The trim removed 3 bases at V and 7 bases at J, leaving 2 bases unmatched. The CDR3 runs 15 residues. DNA of the CDR3: TGTGCCAGCAGTTTGACTAGCGGGAGGGTGAATGAGCAGTTCTTC. As protein: CASSLTSGRVNEQFF.

This clonotype was counted at least ten times. The gene calls are TRBV28 and TRBJ2-1; 11 positions match TRBD2. V shed 4 bases and J 2 bases; nucleotides not matched to a gene: 4. Germline V gene data show CDR1 as MDHEN and CDR2 as SYDVKM. The CDR3 spans 16 residues. The CDR3 spells CASSSSTSGTYNEQFF. DNA for the CDR3: TGTGCCAGCAGTTCCTCGACTAGCGGGACCTACAATGAGCAGTTCTTC.

This clonotype was counted at least ten times. The chain couples TRBV28 to TRBJ2-1; TRBD2 matches 8 bases. Trimming cost V 6 bases and J 7 bases; bases outside gene matches: 5. Germline lookup yields CDR1 MDHEN and CDR2 SYDVKM. This CDR3 contains 13 residues. CDR3 nucleotides: TGTGCCAGCAGCAATTCGGGGGGGAATGAGCAGTTCTTC. It codes for CASSNSGGNEQFF.

CDR3 sequence reads: CASSQGGSGGGGTGELFF. The DNA of the CDR3 is TGCGCCAGCAGCCAAGGCGGGTCAGGGGGCGGGGGTACCGGGGAGCTGTTTTTT. V gene TRBV4-1 combines with J gene TRBJ2-2, with D possibly TRBD1 on 8 matching bases. The CDR3 runs 18 residues. Deletions cut 1 base from V and 5 bases from J, with 20 bases between. Germline CDR1 and CDR2: MGHRA and YSYEKL.

Notes on this clonotype: A single base is all that separates this from a far larger clone, so a read error is likely. The CDR3, as DNA: TGTGCCAGCAGTTTCGAGGAGATCCAGTACTTC. It specifies CASSFEEIQYF. The chain employs TRBV2 and TRBJ2-3; D remains ambiguous. TRBJ2-5 explains the end of the DNA better; the J call may be wrong. Germline V gene sequence: CDR1 SNHLY, CDR2 FYNNEI. The CDR3 loop spans 11 amino acids.

This clonotype was seen only a few times. The V and J genes are TRBV6-2 or TRBV6-3 and TRBJ1-4; TRBD1 is a possible D gene (6 bases). Germline V gene data show CDR1 as MNHEY and CDR2 as SVGEGT. V was shortened by 7 bases and J by 8 bases, with 14 bases between the two germline ends. The CDR3 consists of 13 residues. In DNA, the CDR3 is TGTGCCAGCACCCGGGACAAAGGCGAAAAACTGTTTTTT. This encodes CASTRDKGEKLFF.

This clonotype has a handful of counts. The junction shows a germline mismatch at one end, possibly a read error. The chain links TRBV7-7 to TRBJ2-7; D not resolved. The germline CDR1 and CDR2 sequences are SSHAT and FNYEAQ (reference sequence). The CDR3 loop spans 13 amino acids. The CDR3 nucleotides are TGTGCTAGCAGCTTAGATCCTAGCTACGAGCAGTACTTC. Translated, it gives CASSLDPSYEQYF.

This clonotype was observed at least ten times. V and J are TRBV24-1 and TRBJ2-2; the D gene is possibly TRBD1 (6 bases). Germline V lookup: CDR1 KGHDR, CDR2 SFDVKD. This CDR3 region has 15 residues. Trimming shortened V by 5 bases and J by 5 bases, and 14 bases separated the two germline ends. CDR3 nucleotides: TGTGCCACCAGTGTATCCGGGACAATTACCGGGGAGCTGTTTTTT. The encoded protein is CATSVSGTITGELFF.